Presented here are 23 T cell receptor beta chains from one specimen sequenced in a study of response to subunit inactivated influenza vaccine. Via MiXCR, TCRdb re-called the RT-PCR reads, giving one row per CDR3 protein. The top ten hold roughly 13% of the sample, which has about half a million distinct CDR3 sequences, 6.5% to 8% seen once. The sample consisted of PBMCs from blood, taken 23 months after vaccination. The receptors originated from a man aged 50-75 years who received an inactivated influenza vaccine.

This rearrangement joins TRBV27 to TRBJ2-7; D is unclear. V lost 7 bases and J lost 0, with 10 bases in between. The CDR3 spans 13 residues. Germline CDR1 MNHEY, CDR2 SMNVEV (reference sequence). The chain's CDR3 is CASKRRSSYEQYF. In DNA, the CDR3 is TGTGCCAGCAAGCGCAGGTCCTCCTACGAGCAGTACTTC.

V gene TRBV2 combines with J gene TRBJ1-6; D might be TRBD1 (5 bases). CDR1 is SNHLY and CDR2 is FYNNEI in the germline V gene. This CDR3 contains 15 residues. Trimming cost V 5 bases and J 4 bases, with 12 bases left between them. The CDR3: CASSQDQGYNSPLHF. The CDR3, as DNA: TGTGCCAGCAGTCAAGACCAGGGTTATAATTCACCCCTCCACTTT.

This clonotype was counted a few times. For the CDR3, the DNA is TGCAGCGCGGGACAGGGCTATGGCTACACCTTC. Its protein product is CSAGQGYGYTF. The rearrangement links TRBV20-1 to TRBJ1-2; 9 bases line up with TRBD1. Germline CDR1 reads DFQATT; CDR2 reads SNEGSKA (reference sequence). The CDR3 has 11 residues.

The DNA for the CDR3 is TGCGCCAGCAGCCAAGACCAGGGGGCGTACTATGGCTACACCTTC. Protein: CASSQDQGAYYGYTF. J is TRBJ1-2 and V is TRBV4-1; 8 bases fit TRBD1. Unmatched junction bases numbered 3, after V lost 0 bases and J lost 3 bases. Germline CDR1 is MGHRA and CDR2 is YSYEKL. The CDR3 is 15 amino acids.

As regards this clonotype: The junction shows a germline mismatch at one end, possibly a read error. The chain recombines TRBV29-1 with TRBJ2-1, with 9 bases lining up with TRBD2. This CDR3 has 13 amino acids. Per the germline V gene, CDR1 is SQVTM and CDR2 is ANQGSEA. The DNA for the CDR3 is TGCAGCGTTGAAGGGGTGACTAGCGGTGCCCATCTCTTC. Translated: CSVEGVTSGAHLF.

The table lists this clonotype with a few counts. The chain links TRBV20-1 to TRBJ2-2; TRBD2 matches 7 bases. J gave up 4 bases and V 4 bases, and 12 bases lay outside the gene matches. Germline CDR1 reads DFQATT; CDR2 reads SNEGSKA (reference sequence). The CDR3 sequence is 16 residues long. DNA for the CDR3: TGCAGTGCTACGCCGTTTGGGCGGGAGTCCACCGGGGAGCTGTTTTTT. Its translation: CSATPFGRESTGELFF.

This clonotype turned up a few times. The rearrangement joins TRBV11-2 to TRBJ2-7; 7 nucleotides align to TRBD2. V shed 7 bases, J shed 2 bases, and the junction held 2 bases outside the gene matches. CDR3 size: 12 residues. Germline loops: CDR1 SGHAT, CDR2 FQNNGV. The CDR3 bases are TGTGCCAGCAACGGACTAGCCTACGAGCAGTACTTC. Its protein product is CASNGLAYEQYF.

A few counts support this clonotype. This chain joins TRBV3-1 and TRBJ1-6; D is unclear. V lost 7 bases, J lost 7 bases, and 11 bases lay in between. Germline V lookup: CDR1 LGHDT, CDR2 YNNKEL (reference sequence). CDR3 size: 13 residues. The CDR3 region has the DNA TGTGCCAGCACCCTGAAGGAAAATTCACCCCTCCACTTT. This translates into CASTLKENSPLHF.

Many counts were recorded for this clonotype. The chain couples TRBV29-1 to TRBJ2-3; TRBD1 matches 10 bases. Germline V gene sequence: CDR1 SQVTM, CDR2 ANQGSEA. Germline trimming cut 6 bases from V and 4 bases from J; bases unmatched to any gene: 1. CDR3 length equals 12 residues. CDR3 DNA: TGCAGCGTCGGGACAGGGGCAGATACGCAGTATTTT. It is translated as CSVGTGADTQYF.

V and J are TRBV20-1 and TRBJ2-7; 7 bases are shared with TRBD1. Germline CDR1 is DFQATT and CDR2 is SNEGSKA (reference sequence). The CDR3 has 14 residues. J gave up 7 bases and V 5 bases, and 14 bases lay outside the gene matches. The CDR3 is CSAGKTGIRGEQYF. The CDR3 coding sequence is TGCAGTGCTGGGAAAACAGGGATCAGGGGGGAGCAGTACTTC.

V gene TRBV5-1 combines with J gene TRBJ1-2; 9 bases align to TRBD1. CDR1 and CDR2 (germline): SGHRS, YFSETQ. V lost 3 bases and J lost 4; bases outside the gene matches: 4. The CDR3 consists of 14 residues. DNA for the CDR3: TGCGCCAGCAGCTCCACAGGGGGCGGCTATGGCTACACCTTC. It yields the protein CASSSTGGGYGYTF.

V usage is TRBV12-3 or TRBV12-4 and J usage is TRBJ2-5; 10 bases match TRBD1. This CDR3 comprises 16 residues. The trim removed 2 bases at V and 5 bases at J, leaving 8 bases unmatched. This CDR3 reads CASSLLPGTGEETQYF. The CDR3 DNA is TGTGCCAGCAGTTTACTTCCAGGGACAGGGGAGGAGACCCAGTACTTC.

This clonotype has a handful of counts. The chain employs TRBV29-1 and TRBJ1-1; no clear D gene. This CDR3 comprises 12 residues. Trimming took 5 bases from V and 4 from J, leaving 11 bases between them. CDR1 SQVTM and CDR2 ANQGSEA come from the germline V gene. For the CDR3, the DNA is TGCAGCGTTTCAGGTGTGTCCACTGAAGCTTTCTTT. It translates to CSVSGVSTEAFF. Drawing the rest from reference TRBV29-1 and TRBJ1-1, the complete variable domain is SAVISQKPSRDICQRGTSLTIQCQVDSQVTMMFWYRQQPGQSLTLIATANQGSEATYESGFVIDKFPISRPNLTFSTLTVSNMSPEDSSIYLCSVSGVSTEAFFGQGTRLTVV.

V is TRBV3-1 and J is TRBJ1-5, with a tentative D call TRBD1 (5 bases). V was clipped by 11 bases and J by 7 bases, with 18 bases between them. The CDR3 runs 13 residues. Germline V gene sequence: CDR1 LGHDT, CDR2 YNNKEL (reference sequence). The CDR3 sequence is CAAGKGGDQPQHF. DNA of the CDR3: TGTGCCGCGGGGAAGGGAGGGGACCAGCCCCAGCATTTT.

This clonotype was recorded a few times. V is TRBV28 and J is TRBJ2-5; the D gene could be TRBD1 or TRBD2 (6 bases each). The CDR3 is made up of 13 amino acids. Trimming removed 6 bases from V and 7 bases from J, with 15 bases in between. The germline V gene has CDR1 MDHEN and CDR2 SYDVKM. The CDR3 nucleotides read TGTGCCAGCAGCTTAGGGGGGCTGGGGACCCAGTACTTC. Amino acid sequence: CASSLGGLGTQYF.

The chain employs TRBV6-2 or TRBV6-3 and TRBJ2-1; a weak D match, TRBD2 (5 bases). CDR3 length: 16 amino acids. Per germline, CDR1 MNHEY and CDR2 SVGEGT. V was trimmed by 7 bases and J by 1 base, leaving 17 bases between them. The CDR3 DNA is TGTGCCAGCACCGAAGGGTCGGGGAAATCCTACAATGAGCAGTTCTTC. As protein: CASTEGSGKSYNEQFF.

This clonotype appeared a few times. The V call is TRBV25-1, the J call TRBJ2-2, with D perhaps TRBD1 (5 bases). The CDR3 is 15 amino acids. Germline loops: CDR1 MGHDK, CDR2 SYGVNS. The V gene lost 4 bases and the J gene lost 7 bases, with 16 bases spanning the gap. The chain's CDR3 is CASSVTPGMDGELFF. The CDR3 region has the DNA TGTGCCAGCAGTGTGACGCCAGGGATGGACGGGGAGCTGTTTTTT.

The sample holds a few counts of this clonotype. The CDR3 coding sequence is TGTGCCAGCAGCTTAAGGCGCGGTTTTGGCACAGATACGCAGTATTTT. This translates into CASSLRRGFGTDTQYF. This rearrangement joins TRBV11-2 to TRBJ2-3; D is unclear. CDR1 and CDR2 (germline): SGHAT, FQNNGV. V lost 2 bases to trimming and J lost 1 base, with 13 bases between them. The CDR3 has 16 residues.

The rearrangement links TRBV24-1 to TRBJ1-2, with a tentative D call TRBD1 (5 bases). In germline, CDR1 is KGHDR, CDR2 SFDVKD. V gave up 0 bases and J gave up 6 bases, with 10 bases separating them. The CDR3 is 14 residues long. The CDR3, as DNA: TGTGCCACCAGTGATTTGAACGGGGCACATGGCTACACCTTC. Translation gives CATSDLNGAHGYTF.

This clonotype was seen a handful of times. The chain combines TRBV20-1 with TRBJ2-1, with 7 bases that match TRBD2. Trimming took 1 base from V and 7 from J; bases not matched to a gene: 4. There are 13 residues in the CDR3. The germline CDR1 and CDR2 sequences are DFQATT and SNEGSKA (reference sequence). This CDR3 is CSARGTSNNEQFF. The DNA for the CDR3 is TGCAGTGCTAGAGGGACTAGTAATAATGAGCAGTTCTTC.

In this sample, this clonotype turned up a few times. The V and J genes are TRBV5-5 and TRBJ2-7, with D perhaps matching TRBD2 (6 bases). Trimming took off 4 bases at V and 2 bases at J, with 10 bases between the two ends. The CDR3 contains 13 residues. CDR1 is SGHKS and CDR2 is YYEKEE in the germline V gene (reference sequence). CDR3 in amino acids: CASSRDFPYEQYF. The CDR3 DNA sequence: TGTGCCAGCAGCAGGGACTTTCCCTACGAGCAGTACTTC.

This clonotype has only a few counts. The chain is built from TRBV6-2 or TRBV6-3 and TRBJ2-7; the match to TRBD2 covers 12 bases. The CDR3 spans 16 residues. V lost 2 bases and J lost 3; bases outside the gene matches: 5. Per the germline V gene, CDR1 is MNHEY and CDR2 is SVGEGT. The CDR3, as DNA: TGTGCCAGCAGTTACCCTAGCGGGAGGGTGAACTACGAGCAGTACTTC. This gives the protein CASSYPSGRVNYEQYF.

In this sample, this clonotype turned up many times. The chain recombines TRBV15 with TRBJ2-5; 11 bases map to TRBD2. The V gene end was trimmed by 5 bases and the J gene end by 7 bases; junction bases not matched to a gene: 9. The CDR3 runs 15 residues. CDR1 is LNHNV and CDR2 is YYDKDF in the germline V gene (reference sequence). DNA of the CDR3: TGTGCCACCAGCCGCCGGTCCGGGACTAGCGGGACCCAGTACTTC. Translating gives CATSRRSGTSGTQYF.